The 24 T cell receptor beta chains below were found in one sample sequenced in a study of blood T cell repertoires in COVID-19. The protocol was immunoSEQ multiplex PCR, while the TCRdb copy is restricted to in-frame clones and leaves out a portion. The sample yields around 130,000 clones, approximately 80% seen once. Sequencing was done on a sample of peripheral blood. These TCRs come from a woman aged 50 to 65 with acute or convalescent COVID-19.

The gene calls are TRBV4-1 and TRBJ1-1, with D perhaps matching TRBD1 (6 bases). Germline CDR1 is MGHRA and CDR2 is YSYEKL. The CDR3 has 17 amino acids. V dropped 2 bases and J dropped 0 bases, with 16 bases sitting between them. CDR3 nucleotide sequence: TGCGCCAGCAGCCAAACTAAGGGACAAGGCTTGAACACTGAAGCTTTCTTT. This sequence encodes CASSQTKGQGLNTEAFF.

The chain carries TRBV7-3 and TRBJ1-3; D remains ambiguous. The germline CDR1 and CDR2 sequences are SGHTA and FQGTGA. V lost 7 bases and J 0 bases, leaving 10 bases between the germline ends. This CDR3 has 14 amino acids. The CDR3 nucleotides are TGTGCCAGCACCTCGATGAGCTCTGGAAACACCATATATTTT. It yields the protein CASTSMSSGNTIYF.

This clone has just a few counts. The V gene is TRBV27, the J gene TRBJ1-3; D remains ambiguous. CDR1 and CDR2 (germline): MNHEY, SMNVEV (reference sequence). This CDR3 has 13 amino acids. Trimming stripped 6 bases from V and 4 bases from J, with 10 bases between. The CDR3 DNA follows: TGTGCCAGCAGGACACCATTCGGAAACACCATATATTTT. Its translation: CASRTPFGNTIYF.

V and J are TRBV4-1 and TRBJ1-2; TRBD1 aligns across 9 bases. The J segment lost 4 bases and the V segment lost 4 bases, leaving 4 bases of the junction unmatched. Per germline, CDR1 MGHRA and CDR2 YSYEKL. CDR3 size: 14 residues. CDR3 nucleotide sequence: TGCGCCAGCAGCCGGACAGGGGAATTCTATGGCTACACCTTC. Translated: CASSRTGEFYGYTF.

The chain employs TRBV11-3 and TRBJ2-1, with 9 nucleotides matching TRBD1. Germline CDR1 and CDR2: SGHNT and YENEEA. This CDR3 is 16 amino acids long. J lost 2 bases, V lost 5 bases, and 7 bases had no gene match. The CDR3 region has the DNA TGTGCCAGCAGCCCCGGTACAGGGGGCCCCTACAATGAGCAGTTCTTC. Translation gives CASSPGTGGPYNEQFF. Supplemented by reference TRBV11-3 and TRBJ2-1, the full variable domain reads EAGVVQSPRYKIIEKKQPVAFWCNPISGHNTLYWYLQNLGQGPELLIRYENEEAVDDSQLPKDRFSAERLKGVDSTLKIQPAELGDSAVYLCASSPGTGGPYNEQFFGPGTRLTVL.

The chain carries TRBV24-1 and TRBJ2-2; 9 bases match TRBD1. The CDR3 length is 14 residues. Germline V lookup: CDR1 KGHDR, CDR2 SFDVKD. Unmatched junction bases numbered 2, after V lost 7 bases and J lost 3 bases. This chain's CDR3 is CATSGQGYTGELFF. In nucleotides, the CDR3 is TGTGCCACCAGCGGACAGGGGTACACCGGGGAGCTGTTTTTT.

The rearrangement uses TRBV28 and TRBJ1-1; D is perhaps TRBD1 (6 bases). The CDR3 consists of 12 residues. Per germline, CDR1 MDHEN and CDR2 SYDVKM. V gave up 7 bases and J gave up 10 bases, with 16 bases separating them. The chain's CDR3 is CASMLQGPIAFF. CDR3 DNA: TGTGCCAGCATGTTACAGGGCCCAATAGCTTTCTTT.

J is TRBJ2-7 and V is TRBV3-1 (or the pseudogene TRBV3-2); TRBD2 matches at 12 bases. V gave up 3 bases and J gave up 4 bases; unmatched junction bases: 7. Germline V gives CDR1 LGHDT, CDR2 YNNKEL (reference sequence). This CDR3 spans 16 amino acids. The CDR3 coding sequence is TGTGCCAGCAGCCACAAAACCGGGACTAGCGGGTACGAGCAGTACTTC. Protein sequence: CASSHKTGTSGYEQYF.

This clone was picked up one time. The V and J genes are TRBV5-1 and TRBJ2-7, with D possibly matching TRBD1 (6 bases). This CDR3 has 16 amino acids. V was pared by 3 bases and J by 4 bases, with 20 bases between. The V gene's germline CDR1 is SGHRS and CDR2 YFSETQ. This CDR3 is CASSSPGTPGLYEQYF. The CDR3 DNA reads as TGCGCCAGCAGCTCACCCGGGACACCGGGCTTGTACGAGCAGTACTTC. The full variable domain, its missing parts supplied by reference TRBV5-1 and TRBJ2-7, is KAGVTQTPRYLIKTRGQQVTLSCSPISGHRSVSWYQQTPGQGLQFLFEYFSETQRNKGNFPGRFSGRQFSNSRSEMNVSTLELGDSALYLCASSSPGTPGLYEQYFGPGTRLTVT.

This rearrangement joins TRBV9 to TRBJ2-7; TRBD2 is a possible D gene (7 bases). The CDR3 sequence is 16 residues long. The germline CDR1 and CDR2 sequences are SGDLS and YYNGEE. Trimming took off 0 bases at V and 5 bases at J, with 18 bases between the two ends. The CDR3 loop is CASSVGGGGLNNEQYF. The CDR3 DNA follows: TGTGCCAGCAGCGTAGGAGGGGGGGGGTTAAACAACGAGCAGTACTTC.

The chain links TRBV28 to TRBJ2-7; maybe TRBD2 (5 bases). V lost 6 bases, J lost 2 bases, and 20 bases lay in between. The germline V gene encodes CDR1 MDHEN and CDR2 SYDVKM. This CDR3 contains 16 residues. This chain's CDR3 is CASRPPRMGSAYEQYF. In DNA form, the CDR3 reads TGTGCCAGCAGGCCTCCGAGAATGGGGAGCGCCTACGAGCAGTACTTC.

This clone was seen just once. CDR3 coding DNA: TGTGCCAGCTCAGCAACCGGAGAACAGGGGGTGGTTGATTCACCCCTCCACTTT. Its protein product is CASSATGEQGVVDSPLHF. The V and J genes are TRBV18 and TRBJ1-6; 8 bases are a match to TRBD1. The CDR3 length is 18 residues. J was trimmed by 8 bases and V by 5 bases; bases with no gene match: 17. Germline loops: CDR1 KGHSH, CDR2 LQKENI.

The chain combines TRBV9 with TRBJ1-6; maybe TRBD1 (5 bases). The CDR3 is made up of 14 amino acids. The V end lost 0 bases, the J end lost 8 bases, and 9 bases lay between the germline ends. CDR1 SGDLS and CDR2 YYNGEE come from the germline V gene. The DNA of the CDR3 is TGTGCCAGCAGCGTAGACCAGGGCGATTCACCCCTCCACTTT. This codes for CASSVDQGDSPLHF.

This sequence joins TRBV6-4 and TRBJ1-6; tentative D call: TRBD1 (5 bases). In germline, CDR1 is MRHNA, CDR2 SNTAGT. The CDR3 covers 16 residues. V was trimmed by 3 bases and J by 7 bases, leaving 16 bases between them. The CDR3 DNA sequence: TGTGCCAGCAGTGAAGGCGGGGGGTTCGTGAATTCACCCCTCCACTTT. Translating it yields CASSEGGGFVNSPLHF.

This rearrangement joins TRBV11-2 to TRBJ1-5; D is ambiguous. The CDR3 has 13 residues. Germline V lookup: CDR1 SGHAT, CDR2 FQNNGV. Between the trimmed V and J ends, which lost 2 bases and 2 bases, there was a span of 4 bases. The CDR3 here is CASSLSGNQPQHF. DNA for the CDR3: TGTGCCAGCAGCTTATCGGGCAATCAGCCCCAGCATTTT.

The chain couples TRBV4-2 to TRBJ1-4; 7 nucleotides align to TRBD1. This CDR3 has 16 amino acids. Germline V lookup: CDR1 LGHNA, CDR2 YNFKEQ. The ends lost 3 bases at V and 8 bases at J; junction bases unmatched: 12. The CDR3 nucleotides read TGTGCCAGCAGCCAGGATACAGGGGCGGTGGGGGAAAAACTGTTTTTT. Its protein is CASSQDTGAVGEKLFF.

This clone has more than one count but fewer than ten. The V and J genes are TRBV9 and TRBJ1-4, with D uncertain. V lost 0 bases to trimming and J lost 5 bases, with 17 bases between them. CDR1 is SGDLS, CDR2 YYNGEE, per germline. The CDR3 has 17 amino acids. CDR3 coding DNA: TGTGCCAGCAGCGTAGCGGAGGCCCCCAATACGAATGAAAAACTGTTTTTT. Its translation: CASSVAEAPNTNEKLFF. Complete variable domain (other parts from reference TRBV9 and TRBJ1-4): DSGVTQTPKHLITATGQRVTLRCSPRSGDLSVYWYQQSLDQGLQFLIQYYNGEERAKGNILERFSAQQFPDLHSELNLSSLELGDSALYFCASSVAEAPNTNEKLFFGSGTQLSVL.

The rearrangement links TRBV3-1 (or the pseudogene TRBV3-2) to TRBJ1-5; D gene unclear. The CDR3 spans 13 residues. Germline V lookup: CDR1 LGHDT, CDR2 YNNKEL (reference sequence). V lost 1 base to trimming and J lost 6 bases, with 7 bases between them. The CDR3 DNA reads TGTGCCAGCAGCCAAGGGTCGGGTCAGCCCCAGCATTTT. It encodes CASSQGSGQPQHF.

This clone was detected a few times. V and J are TRBV2 and TRBJ2-1; no clear D gene. Per germline, CDR1 SNHLY and CDR2 FYNNEI. This CDR3 has 14 amino acids. V lost 7 bases and J 2 bases, leaving 12 bases between the germline ends. CDR3 DNA sequence: TGTGCCAGCAAATTGTCCCCCGCCTACAATGAGCAGTTCTTC. This gives the protein CASKLSPAYNEQFF.

The J gene is TRBJ1-1, the V gene TRBV10-3, with TRBD1 as a possible D gene (5 bases). With 0 bases removed from V and 3 bases from J, the gap between germline ends came to 8 bases. In germline, CDR1 is ENHRY, CDR2 SYGVKD. This CDR3 is built from 14 residues. As DNA, the CDR3 is TGTGCCATCAGTGAGTCGGCAGGGCACACTGAAGCTTTCTTT. Encoded protein: CAISESAGHTEAFF.

The rearrangement joins TRBV18 to TRBJ2-3; D is perhaps TRBD2 (6 bases). Germline values: CDR1 KGHSH, CDR2 LQKENI. V gave up 4 bases and J gave up 6 bases, with 11 bases separating them. CDR3 length: 13 amino acids. The DNA for the CDR3 is TGTGCCAGCTCACGGGGGGAAGGGGATACGCAGTATTTT. It codes for CASSRGEGDTQYF.

The chain combines TRBV2 with TRBJ1-4, with a weak D call TRBD1 (6 bases). The V gene's germline CDR1 is SNHLY and CDR2 FYNNEI. The V and J ends lost 7 bases and 5 bases respectively, with 14 bases between them. CDR3 length equals 14 residues. The CDR3 nucleotides read TGTGCCAGCAATACCGGGACACGGAATGAAAAACTGTTTTTT. The encoded protein is CASNTGTRNEKLFF.

The chain has TRBV9 and TRBJ2-1; 12 nucleotides match TRBD2. Germline CDR1 and CDR2: SGDLS and YYNGEE. Unmatched junction bases numbered 8, after V lost 3 bases and J lost 7 bases. The CDR3 runs to 16 residues. The CDR3 DNA reads TGTGCCAGCAGCGAGCTAGCGGGGGGGCCGTGGAATGAGCAGTTCTTC. Amino acids: CASSELAGGPWNEQFF.

The chain carries TRBV27 and TRBJ1-1, with D perhaps TRBD1 (6 bases). This CDR3 region has 14 residues. CDR1 MNHEY and CDR2 SMNVEV come from the germline V gene (reference sequence). V lost 5 bases, J lost 1 base, and 11 bases lay in between. The CDR3 nucleotides read TGTGCCAGCAGTAGGAAACAGGGGAACACTGAAGCTTTCTTT. This codes for CASSRKQGNTEAFF.